Below are 27 T cell receptor beta chains sequenced from a single sample in a study of cytomegalovirus exposure and HLA in healthy donors. PCR amplification relied on 60 Vbeta primers (plus 13 Jbeta primers). Clones were read by immunoSEQ multiplex PCR, and TCRdb kept only the in-frame ones, dropping some. The sample records about 140,000 clones, about 73% being singletons. Sequencing used PBMCs. The receptor source for this set is a woman between 55 and 75 years old in good health and CMV-seropositive.

About this clone: The junction departs from germline at one end; a sequencing error may be responsible. The V call is TRBV15, the J call TRBJ1-4; D is unresolved. Germline CDR1 LNHNV, CDR2 YYDKDF (reference sequence). This CDR3 spans 13 amino acids. The CDR3 reads CATSRDPGPRANF. CDR3 nucleotide sequence: TGTGCCACCAGCAGAGATCCAGGCCCGAGGGCCAATTTT.

This chain joins TRBV28 and TRBJ1-2; TRBD1 matches at 7 bases. The junction had 8 bases not matched to a gene; V was cut back by 2 bases and J by 5 bases. The CDR3 is 15 amino acids. Germline CDR1 is MDHEN and CDR2 is SYDVKM. CDR3 DNA: TGTGCCAGCAGTTTACTTACAGGGGAAGGGTATGGCTACACCTTC. Its translation is CASSLLTGEGYGYTF.

The chain has TRBV6-1 and TRBJ2-3; the D is unclear. V gave up 8 bases and J gave up 4 bases, with 7 bases separating them. This CDR3 region has 11 residues. Germline CDR1 MNHNS, CDR2 SASEGT. For the CDR3, the DNA is TGTGCCAGCGCACTTGCAGATACGCAGTATTTT. Protein sequence: CASALADTQYF.

This chain uses TRBV28 with TRBJ1-3, with D possibly being TRBD1 (6 bases). CDR1 is MDHEN, CDR2 SYDVKM, per germline. The V end lost 3 bases, the J end lost 2 bases, and 11 bases lay between the germline ends. CDR3 length: 15 amino acids. In nucleotides, the CDR3 is TGTGCCAGCAGTTTGATCAGGGGTGCTGGAAACACCATATATTTT. Translating it yields CASSLIRGAGNTIYF.

The J gene is TRBJ1-5, the V gene TRBV28; TRBD1 matches 7 bases. The CDR3 loop spans 15 amino acids. The germline V gene has CDR1 MDHEN and CDR2 SYDVKM. V lost 6 bases and J lost 0; bases outside the gene matches: 5. The CDR3 sequence is CASRSRGVSNQPQHF. The CDR3 bases are TGTGCCAGCAGGAGCAGGGGGGTTAGCAATCAGCCCCAGCATTTT.

The genes are TRBV5-1 and TRBJ2-2; 8 nucleotides match TRBD1. V gave up 4 bases and J gave up 1 base; unmatched junction bases: 6. CDR1 is SGHRS and CDR2 is YFSETQ in the germline V gene. The CDR3 consists of 16 residues. The CDR3 sequence: CASSAWTGLNTGELFF. The CDR3 DNA reads TGCGCCAGCAGCGCTTGGACAGGGTTGAACACCGGGGAGCTGTTTTTT.

This clone was detected a few times. This chain connects TRBV7-4 to TRBJ1-5, with 9 bases fitting TRBD1. Germline trimming cut 4 bases from V and 8 bases from J; bases unmatched to any gene: 9. Germline V CDR1 and CDR2: SGHVT, SQSDAQ. This CDR3 is 15 amino acids long. Here the CDR3 reads CASSSGQGEYKPQHF. The DNA for the CDR3 is TGTGCCAGCAGCTCGGGACAGGGTGAGTATAAGCCCCAGCATTTT.

The chain employs TRBV11-2 and TRBJ1-4; D is unclear. Germline V lookup: CDR1 SGHAT, CDR2 FQNNGV. Trimming removed 3 bases from V and 0 bases from J, with 17 bases in between. This CDR3 contains 18 residues. CDR3: CASSFWARWEATNEKLFF. CDR3 sequence (DNA): TGTGCCAGCAGCTTCTGGGCCAGGTGGGAGGCAACTAATGAAAAACTGTTTTTT.

V and J are TRBV5-5 and TRBJ2-7; D gene uncertain. This CDR3 comprises 14 residues. CDR1 SGHKS and CDR2 YYEKEE come from the germline V gene (reference sequence). V lost 4 bases, J lost 1 base, and 12 bases lay in between. The CDR3 protein is CASSLLGVSYEQYF. DNA of the CDR3: TGTGCCAGCAGCCTGTTAGGAGTTTCCTACGAGCAGTACTTC.

This sequence joins TRBV27 and TRBJ2-7; 8 nucleotides match TRBD2. The V gene end was trimmed by 2 bases and the J gene end by 5 bases; junction bases not matched to a gene: 8. The CDR3 spans 15 residues. CDR1 is MNHEY, CDR2 SMNVEV, per germline (reference sequence). The chain's CDR3 is CASSLRLAGNHEQYF. The CDR3 DNA is TGTGCCAGCAGTTTAAGGTTAGCGGGGAATCACGAGCAGTACTTC.

This clone was counted once. The chain is built from TRBV5-1 and TRBJ1-2; 8 nucleotides match TRBD1. Germline CDR1 is SGHRS and CDR2 is YFSETQ. The CDR3 is 15 residues long. V was clipped by 0 bases and J by 4 bases; unmatched bases: 5. The CDR3 DNA is TGCGCCAGCAGCTTGGAAGGACAGGGCGCCTATGGCTACACCTTC. It is translated as CASSLEGQGAYGYTF.

V is TRBV27 and J is TRBJ1-4; D not certain. This CDR3 is built from 14 residues. Trimming shortened V by 4 bases and J by 1 base, and 7 bases separated the two germline ends. Germline V CDR1 and CDR2: MNHEY, SMNVEV (reference sequence). This CDR3 is CASSSTRTNEKLFF. CDR3 nucleotides: TGTGCCAGCAGTTCTACCCGAACTAATGAAAAACTGTTTTTT.

The chain combines TRBV6-5 with TRBJ2-1; D is perhaps TRBD2 (6 bases). This CDR3 contains 13 residues. Deletions cut 2 bases from V and 7 bases from J, with 9 bases between. Germline CDR1 MNHEY, CDR2 SVGAGI. The CDR3 protein is CASSYISGNEQFF. As DNA, the CDR3 is TGTGCCAGCAGTTACATTAGCGGAAATGAGCAGTTCTTC.

This rearrangement joins TRBV15 to TRBJ2-7; 9 bases are a match to TRBD2. CDR1 is LNHNV, CDR2 YYDKDF, per germline (reference sequence). The CDR3 has 14 residues. V lost 3 bases, J lost 3 bases, and 3 bases stayed unmatched. This CDR3 is CATSRTSGYYEQYF. CDR3 coding DNA: TGTGCCACCAGCAGGACTAGCGGATACTACGAGCAGTACTTC.

The chain employs TRBV5-1 and TRBJ2-7; possibly TRBD2 for D (5 bases). Germline-derived CDR1 and CDR2 are SGHRS and YFSETQ. The CDR3 is made up of 13 amino acids. The germline V and J ends were trimmed by 0 bases and 4 bases, with 8 bases remaining between them. This chain's CDR3 is CASSLEDLYEQYF. In DNA form, the CDR3 reads TGCGCCAGCAGCTTGGAGGACTTATACGAGCAGTACTTC. The entire variable domain, with the rest obtained from reference TRBV5-1 and TRBJ2-7, is as follows: KAGVTQTPRYLIKTRGQQVTLSCSPISGHRSVSWYQQTPGQGLQFLFEYFSETQRNKGNFPGRFSGRQFSNSRSEMNVSTLELGDSALYLCASSLEDLYEQYFGPGTRLTVT.

The rearrangement links TRBV19 to TRBJ1-2, with a weak D call TRBD1 (6 bases). The germline CDR1 and CDR2 sequences are LNHDA and SQIVND (reference sequence). The CDR3 is 14 amino acids. Trimming took off 6 bases at V and 3 bases at J, with 14 bases between the two ends. Here the CDR3 reads CASSADRSHYGYTF. CDR3 nucleotide sequence: TGTGCCAGTAGCGCGGACAGAAGCCACTATGGCTACACCTTC.

The chain combines TRBV28 with TRBJ2-6, with 11 bases that match TRBD1. Trimming removed 6 bases from V and 1 base from J; junction bases left unmatched: 8. The CDR3 covers 18 residues. Germline CDR1 is MDHEN and CDR2 is SYDVKM. As DNA, the CDR3 is TGTGCCAGCAGAATTGCCGGGACAGGGGGTTCTGGGGCCAACGTCCTGACTTTC. Residues: CASRIAGTGGSGANVLTF.

This clone was observed a handful of times. This chain connects TRBV6-5 to TRBJ2-1, with D possibly being TRBD1 (6 bases). Trimming removed 2 bases at V and 0 bases at J, with 8 bases between. The germline V gene encodes CDR1 MNHEY and CDR2 SVGAGI. The length of the CDR3 is 15 residues. The CDR3 DNA reads as TGTGCCAGCAGTTACCAGGGGAGCTCCTACAATGAGCAGTTCTTC. It codes for CASSYQGSSYNEQFF.

The rearrangement links TRBV5-5 to TRBJ2-7; weak D call: TRBD2 (5 bases). Germline V CDR1 and CDR2: SGHKS, YYEKEE (reference sequence). Trimming pared 5 bases from V and 6 bases from J, leaving 15 bases between. The CDR3 covers 13 residues. CDR3 nucleotide sequence: TGTGCCAGCAGTTCCCGAGGTGGACTCGAGCAGTACTTC. Its protein is CASSSRGGLEQYF.

In this sample, this clone turned up a few times. The V call is TRBV7-9, the J call TRBJ1-2; TRBD1 aligns across 8 bases. Germline V gene data show CDR1 as SEHNR and CDR2 as FQNEAQ (reference sequence). The CDR3 contains 15 residues. With 1 base clipped from V and 4 bases from J, the junction kept 5 bases outside the gene matches. The CDR3 loop is CASSLGRTGRYGYTF. The CDR3 bases are TGTGCCAGCAGCTTAGGGAGGACAGGGCGCTATGGCTACACCTTC.

The CDR3 loop reads CASTDRGGYEQYF. For the CDR3, the DNA is TGTGCCAGCACAGACAGGGGGGGATACGAGCAGTACTTC. The chain carries TRBV18 and TRBJ2-7; 9 nucleotides match TRBD1. The J segment lost 4 bases and the V segment lost 8 bases, leaving 6 bases of the junction unmatched. This CDR3 has 13 amino acids. Looked up from germline, CDR1 is KGHSH and CDR2 is LQKENI.

The chain combines TRBV7-9 with TRBJ1-5; TRBD1 is a possible D gene (5 bases). From germline, CDR1 is SEHNR and CDR2 FQNEAQ (reference sequence). Trimming left V 3 bases short and J 2 bases short, with 23 bases between. CDR3 length: 19 residues. DNA for the CDR3: TGTGCCAGCAGCTTGTCCGTAGGAGTTGGGGCGGGGGGCAATCAGCCCCAGCATTTT. It translates to CASSLSVGVGAGGNQPQHF.

This clone turned up a few times. The chain carries TRBV12-5 and TRBJ2-5; no clear D. Deletions cut 4 bases from V and 5 bases from J, with 8 bases between. Germline V CDR1 and CDR2: LGHNT, FRNRAP. This CDR3 comprises 12 residues. CDR3 in DNA: TGTGCTAGTGGTTCCCCCTCGGAGACCCAGTACTTC. Its translation: CASGSPSETQYF.

J is TRBJ1-1 and V is TRBV10-2; 10 bases map to TRBD1. The CDR3 contains 12 residues. Per the germline V gene, CDR1 is WSHSY and CDR2 is SAAADI. With 6 bases clipped from V and 6 bases from J, the junction kept 1 base outside the gene matches. CDR3 coding DNA: TGCGCCAGCAGAGGACAGGGGGCTGAAGCTTTCTTT. It yields the protein CASRGQGAEAFF.

The chain employs TRBV5-4 and TRBJ2-5; D gene ambiguous. CDR1 and CDR2 from the germline V gene are SGHNT and YYREEE (reference sequence). CDR3 size: 15 residues. V was cut by 0 bases and J by 5 bases, with 14 bases left in between. CDR3 region: CASSLVSRVLETQYF. CDR3 sequence (DNA): TGTGCCAGCAGCTTGGTCTCTCGGGTACTGGAGACCCAGTACTTC.

This chain uses TRBV5-4 with TRBJ2-5; TRBD1 aligns across 7 bases. Germline lookup yields CDR1 SGHNT and CDR2 YYREEE (reference sequence). This CDR3 comprises 13 residues. With V trimmed by 5 bases and J by 5 bases, 6 bases remained unmatched. CDR3 sequence (DNA): TGTGCCAGCAGAGAGACAGGGCGTGAGACCCAGTACTTC. Translation gives CASRETGRETQYF.

The CDR3 loop is CASNQGRTPNEKLFF. CDR3 nucleotides: TGTGCCAGCAACCAAGGTCGGACTCCAAATGAAAAACTGTTTTTT. The chain combines TRBV6-6 with TRBJ1-4; no reliable D call. Trimming removed 7 bases from V and 5 bases from J, with 17 bases in between. Germline lookup yields CDR1 MNHNY and CDR2 SVGAGI (reference sequence). This CDR3 is built from 15 residues.